Shown below are 3 T cell receptor beta chains from a single sample sequenced in a study of blood T cells in healthy people across ages. Next came a second PCR, run for about 7 to 12 cycles, which used a sample-barcoded 5' primer along with a J-beta primer mix. Via MiXCR, TCRdb re-called the 5' RACE reads, giving one row per CDR3 protein. The data show approximately 600,000 distinct CDR3 sequences, about 54% seen once. Sequencing used blood. The receptors were gathered from a man aged 55 to 70 in good health.

Only a few counts were recorded for this clonotype. The CDR3 sequence is CASSPPDRGYTF. CDR3 in DNA: TGTGCCAGCAGCCCACCGGACAGGGGCTACACCTTC. The rearrangement joins TRBV11-2 to TRBJ1-2; TRBD1 matches 7 bases. There are 12 residues in the CDR3. Germline-derived CDR1 and CDR2 are SGHAT and FQNNGV. Trimming at V came to 5 bases and at J to 8 bases, leaving 5 bases not matched to a gene.

The chain has TRBV20-1 and TRBJ2-5, with TRBD2 as a possible D gene (6 bases). Trimming stripped 3 bases from V and 5 bases from J, with 16 bases between. The length of the CDR3 is 14 residues. The V gene's germline CDR1 is DFQATT and CDR2 SNEGSKA (reference sequence). The CDR3 here is CSARPVKSGETQYF. CDR3 in DNA: TGCAGTGCTAGGCCCGTAAAAAGCGGGGAGACCCAGTACTTC.

The V and J genes are TRBV7-9 and TRBJ1-2; 10 positions match TRBD1. J was trimmed by 6 bases and V by 4 bases; bases with no gene match: 8. The CDR3 length is 15 residues. The germline V gene has CDR1 SEHNR and CDR2 FQNEAQ (reference sequence). The CDR3 DNA reads TGTGCCAGCAGCTGGAACGGACAGGGGGAGAATGGCTACACCTTC. Protein sequence: CASSWNGQGENGYTF.